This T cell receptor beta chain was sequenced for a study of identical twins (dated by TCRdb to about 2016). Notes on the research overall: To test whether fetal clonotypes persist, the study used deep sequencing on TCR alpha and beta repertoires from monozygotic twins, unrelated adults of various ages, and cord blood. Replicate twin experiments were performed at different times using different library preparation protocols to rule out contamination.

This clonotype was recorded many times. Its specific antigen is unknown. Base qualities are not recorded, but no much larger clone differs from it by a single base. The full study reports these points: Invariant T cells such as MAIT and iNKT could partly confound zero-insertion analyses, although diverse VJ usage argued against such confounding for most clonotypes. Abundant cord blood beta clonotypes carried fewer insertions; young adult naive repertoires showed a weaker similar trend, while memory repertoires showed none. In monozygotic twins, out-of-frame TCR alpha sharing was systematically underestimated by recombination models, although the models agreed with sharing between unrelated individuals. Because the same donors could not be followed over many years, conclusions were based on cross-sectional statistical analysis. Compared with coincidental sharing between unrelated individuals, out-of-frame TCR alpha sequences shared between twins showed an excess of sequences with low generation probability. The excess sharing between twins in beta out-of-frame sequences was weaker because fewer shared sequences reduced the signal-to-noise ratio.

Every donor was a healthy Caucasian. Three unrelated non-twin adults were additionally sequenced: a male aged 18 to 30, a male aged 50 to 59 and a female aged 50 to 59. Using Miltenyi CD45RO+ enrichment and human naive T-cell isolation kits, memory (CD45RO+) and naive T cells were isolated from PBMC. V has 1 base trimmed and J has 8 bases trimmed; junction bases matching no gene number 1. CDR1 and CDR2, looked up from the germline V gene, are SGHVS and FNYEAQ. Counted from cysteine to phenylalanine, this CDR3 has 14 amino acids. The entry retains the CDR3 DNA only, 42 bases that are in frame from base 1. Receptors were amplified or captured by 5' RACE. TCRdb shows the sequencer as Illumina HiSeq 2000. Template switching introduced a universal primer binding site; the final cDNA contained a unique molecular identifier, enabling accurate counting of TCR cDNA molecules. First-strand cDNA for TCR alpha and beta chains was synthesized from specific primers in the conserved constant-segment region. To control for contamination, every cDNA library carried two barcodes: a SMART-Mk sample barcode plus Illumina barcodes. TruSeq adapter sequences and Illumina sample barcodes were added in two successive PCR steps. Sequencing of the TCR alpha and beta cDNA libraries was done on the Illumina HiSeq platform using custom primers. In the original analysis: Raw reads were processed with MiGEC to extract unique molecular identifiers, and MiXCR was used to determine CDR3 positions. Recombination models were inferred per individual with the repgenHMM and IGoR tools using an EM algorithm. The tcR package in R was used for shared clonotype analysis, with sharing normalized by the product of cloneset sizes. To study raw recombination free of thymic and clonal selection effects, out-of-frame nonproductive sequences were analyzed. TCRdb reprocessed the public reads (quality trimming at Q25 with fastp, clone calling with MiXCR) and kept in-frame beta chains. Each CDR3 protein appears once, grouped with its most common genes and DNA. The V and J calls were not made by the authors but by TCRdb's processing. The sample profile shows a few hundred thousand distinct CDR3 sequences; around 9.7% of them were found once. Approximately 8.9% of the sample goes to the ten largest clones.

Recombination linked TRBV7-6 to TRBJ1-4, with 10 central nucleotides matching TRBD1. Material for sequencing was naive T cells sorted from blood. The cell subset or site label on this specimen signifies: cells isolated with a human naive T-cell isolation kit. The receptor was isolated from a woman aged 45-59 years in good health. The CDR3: CASSLGQGAEKLFF. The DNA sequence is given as TGTGCCAGCAGCTTAGGACAGGGGGCCGAAAAACTGTTTTTT.